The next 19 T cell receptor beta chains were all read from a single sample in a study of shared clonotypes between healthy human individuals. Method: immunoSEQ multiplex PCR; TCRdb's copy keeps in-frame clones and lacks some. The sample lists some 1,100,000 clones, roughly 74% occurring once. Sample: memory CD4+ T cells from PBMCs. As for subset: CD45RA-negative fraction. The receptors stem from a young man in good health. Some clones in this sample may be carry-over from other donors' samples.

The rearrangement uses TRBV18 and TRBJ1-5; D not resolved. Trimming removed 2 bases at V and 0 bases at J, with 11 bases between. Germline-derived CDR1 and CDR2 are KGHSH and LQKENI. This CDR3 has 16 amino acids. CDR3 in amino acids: CASSPNRISSNQPQHF. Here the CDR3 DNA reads TGTGCCAGCTCACCAAATCGGATCTCTAGCAATCAGCCCCAGCATTTT.

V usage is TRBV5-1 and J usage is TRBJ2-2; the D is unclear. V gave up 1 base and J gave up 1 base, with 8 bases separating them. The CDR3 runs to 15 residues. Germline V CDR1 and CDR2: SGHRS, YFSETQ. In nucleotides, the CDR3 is TGCGCCAGCAGCTTGCCCGAGAGGAACACCGGGGAGCTGTTTTTT. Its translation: CASSLPERNTGELFF.

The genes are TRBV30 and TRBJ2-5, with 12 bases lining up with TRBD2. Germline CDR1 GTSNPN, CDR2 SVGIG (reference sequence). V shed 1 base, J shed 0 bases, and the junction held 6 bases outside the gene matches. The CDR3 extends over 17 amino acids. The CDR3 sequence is CAWSEGLAGFYQETQYF. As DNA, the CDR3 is TGTGCCTGGAGTGAGGGACTAGCGGGTTTTTACCAAGAGACCCAGTACTTC. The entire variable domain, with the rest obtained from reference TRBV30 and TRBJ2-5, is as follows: SQTIHQWPATLVQPVGSPLSLECTVEGTSNPNLYWYRQAAGRGLQLLFYSVGIGQISSEVPQNLSASRPQDRQFILSSKKLLLSDSGFYLCAWSEGLAGFYQETQYFGPGTRLLVL.

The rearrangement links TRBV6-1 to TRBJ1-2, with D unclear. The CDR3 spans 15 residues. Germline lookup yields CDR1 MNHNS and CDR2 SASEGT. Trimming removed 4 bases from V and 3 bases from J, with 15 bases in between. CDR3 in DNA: TGTGCCAGCAGTGCGGCCGGCTCACCCTACTATGGCTACACCTTC. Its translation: CASSAAGSPYYGYTF.

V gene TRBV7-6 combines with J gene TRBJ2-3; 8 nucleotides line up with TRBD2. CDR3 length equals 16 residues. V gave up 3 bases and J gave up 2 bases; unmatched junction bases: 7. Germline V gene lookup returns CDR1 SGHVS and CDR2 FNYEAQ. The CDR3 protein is CASSFSAGADTDTQYF. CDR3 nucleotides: TGTGCCAGCAGCTTCTCAGCGGGAGCGGACACAGATACGCAGTATTTT. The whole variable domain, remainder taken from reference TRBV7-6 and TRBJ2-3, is GAGVSQSPRYKVTKRGQDVALRCDPISGHVSLYWYRQALGQGPEFLTYFNYEAQQDKSGLPNDRFSAERPEGSISTLTIQRTEQRDSAMYRCASSFSAGADTDTQYFGPGTRLTVL.

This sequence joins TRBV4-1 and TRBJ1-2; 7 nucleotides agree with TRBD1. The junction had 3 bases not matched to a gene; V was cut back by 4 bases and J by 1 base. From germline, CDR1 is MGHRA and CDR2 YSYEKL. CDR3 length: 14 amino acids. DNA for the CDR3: TGCGCCAGCAGCCGGGACAGATTTAACTATGGCTACACCTTC. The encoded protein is CASSRDRFNYGYTF.

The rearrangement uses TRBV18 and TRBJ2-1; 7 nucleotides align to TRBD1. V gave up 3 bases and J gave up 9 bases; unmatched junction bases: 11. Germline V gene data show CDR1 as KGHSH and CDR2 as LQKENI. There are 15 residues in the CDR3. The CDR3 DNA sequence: TGTGCCAGCTCACCGGGACAGTCTTTTTCCCCTGAGCAGTTCTTC. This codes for CASSPGQSFSPEQFF.

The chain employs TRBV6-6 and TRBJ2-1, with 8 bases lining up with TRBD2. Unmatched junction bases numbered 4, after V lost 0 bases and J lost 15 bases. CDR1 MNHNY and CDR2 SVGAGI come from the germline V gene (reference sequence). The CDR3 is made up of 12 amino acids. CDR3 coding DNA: TGTGCCAGCAGTTACTCGCGGGAGGAGATGTTCTTC. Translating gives CASSYSREEMFF.

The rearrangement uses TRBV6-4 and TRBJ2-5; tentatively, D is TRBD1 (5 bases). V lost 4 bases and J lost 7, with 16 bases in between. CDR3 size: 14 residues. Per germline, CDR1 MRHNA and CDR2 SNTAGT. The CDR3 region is CASSVGPESGTQYF. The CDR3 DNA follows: TGTGCCAGCAGTGTGGGGCCAGAGAGTGGGACCCAGTACTTC.

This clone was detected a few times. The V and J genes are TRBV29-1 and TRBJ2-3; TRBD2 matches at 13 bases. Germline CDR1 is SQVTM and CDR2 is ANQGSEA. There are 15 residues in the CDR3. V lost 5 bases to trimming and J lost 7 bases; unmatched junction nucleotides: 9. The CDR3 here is CSVLGLAGVSHTQYF. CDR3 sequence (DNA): TGCAGCGTTCTCGGACTAGCGGGAGTCTCGCATACGCAGTATTTT.

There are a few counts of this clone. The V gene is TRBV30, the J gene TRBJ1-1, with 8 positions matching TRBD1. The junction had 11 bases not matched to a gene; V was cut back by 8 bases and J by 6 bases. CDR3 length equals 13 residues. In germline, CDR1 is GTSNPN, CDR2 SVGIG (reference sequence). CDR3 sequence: CAELRTGLSEAFF. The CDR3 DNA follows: TGTGCCGAACTGCGGACAGGGCTTTCTGAAGCTTTCTTT.

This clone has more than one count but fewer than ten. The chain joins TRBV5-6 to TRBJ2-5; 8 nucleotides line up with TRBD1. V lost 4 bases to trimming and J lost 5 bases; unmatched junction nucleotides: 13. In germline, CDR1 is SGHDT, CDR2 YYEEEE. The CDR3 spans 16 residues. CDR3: CASSLPGQGERETQYF. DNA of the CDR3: TGTGCCAGCAGCCTTCCTGGACAGGGCGAACGGGAGACCCAGTACTTC.

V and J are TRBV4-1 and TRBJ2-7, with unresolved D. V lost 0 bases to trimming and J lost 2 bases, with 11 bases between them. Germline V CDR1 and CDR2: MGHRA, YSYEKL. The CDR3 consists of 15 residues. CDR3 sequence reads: CASSQDRAVAYEQYF. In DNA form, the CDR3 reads TGCGCCAGCAGCCAAGATAGGGCAGTAGCCTACGAGCAGTACTTC.

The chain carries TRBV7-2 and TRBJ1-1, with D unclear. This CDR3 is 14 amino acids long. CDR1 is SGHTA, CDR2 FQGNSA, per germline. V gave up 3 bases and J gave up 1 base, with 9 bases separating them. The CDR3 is CASSLLNTNTEAFF. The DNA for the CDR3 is TGTGCCAGCAGCTTGTTAAATACGAACACTGAAGCTTTCTTT.

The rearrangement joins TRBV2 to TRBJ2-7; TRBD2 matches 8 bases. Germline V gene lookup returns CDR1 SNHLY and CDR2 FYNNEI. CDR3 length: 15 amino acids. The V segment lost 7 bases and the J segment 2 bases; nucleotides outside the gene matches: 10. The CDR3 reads CASTDLTSATYEQYF. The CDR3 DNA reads TGTGCCAGCACCGACCTGACTAGCGCAACCTACGAGCAGTACTTC.

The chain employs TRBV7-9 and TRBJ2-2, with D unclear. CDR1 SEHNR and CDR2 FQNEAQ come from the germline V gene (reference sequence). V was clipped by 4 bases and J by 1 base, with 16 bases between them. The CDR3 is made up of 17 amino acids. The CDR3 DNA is TGTGCCAGCAGCTCACGGCCCGTGGGGATGAACACCGGGGAGCTGTTTTTT. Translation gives CASSSRPVGMNTGELFF.

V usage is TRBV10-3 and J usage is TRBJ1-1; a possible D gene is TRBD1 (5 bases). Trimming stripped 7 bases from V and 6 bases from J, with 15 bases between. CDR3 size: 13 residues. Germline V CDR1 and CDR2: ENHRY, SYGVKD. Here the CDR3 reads CAINTRAGAEAFF. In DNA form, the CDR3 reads TGTGCCATCAACACACGGGCGGGGGCTGAAGCTTTCTTT.

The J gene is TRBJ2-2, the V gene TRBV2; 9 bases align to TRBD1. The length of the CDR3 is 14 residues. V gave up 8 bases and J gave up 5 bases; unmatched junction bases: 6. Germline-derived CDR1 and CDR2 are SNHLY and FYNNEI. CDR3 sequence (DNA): TGTGCCAGCGCTGACAGGGGGAGAACCGGGGAGCTGTTTTTT. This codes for CASADRGRTGELFF.

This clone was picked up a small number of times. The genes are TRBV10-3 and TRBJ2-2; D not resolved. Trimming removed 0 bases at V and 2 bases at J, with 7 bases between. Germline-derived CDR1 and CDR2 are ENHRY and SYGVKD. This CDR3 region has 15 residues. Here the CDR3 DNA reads TGTGCCATCAGTGAGTCGCATCTCAACACCGGGGAGCTGTTTTTT. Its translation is CAISESHLNTGELFF.